The 20 T cell receptor beta chains in this list originate from one sample, sequenced in a study of PD-1 blockade in classical Hodgkin lymphoma. Relapses following autologous stem cell transplantation were seen in all patients, with brentuximab vedotin exposure varying. Purification of CD4+ T cells from thawed PBMCs was achieved by magnetic negative selection. Repertoires were generated with immunoSEQ multiplex PCR, while TCRdb's copy carries only in-frame clones and drops some. Altogether about 9,000 clones are present, approximately 84% being singletons, with the ten largest covering 12%. The sequenced sample was CD4+ T cells from blood, obtained at baseline. These receptors were collected from a human donor with classical Hodgkin lymphoma.

This chain connects TRBV10-3 to TRBJ1-1; 11 nucleotides match TRBD1. The CDR3 spans 15 residues. The germline gives CDR1 ENHRY, CDR2 SYGVKD. J gave up 5 bases and V 5 bases, and 7 bases lay outside the gene matches. The CDR3 coding sequence is TGTGCCATCAGTTACGGGACAGGGGGGGAGACTGAAGCTTTCTTT. Protein product: CAISYGTGGETEAFF.

This chain links TRBV27 with TRBJ2-1; 13 nucleotides match TRBD2. The V gene's germline CDR1 is MNHEY and CDR2 SMNVEV (reference sequence). The CDR3 totals 17 residues. The junction had 12 bases not matched to a gene; V was cut back by 6 bases and J by 7 bases. The CDR3 sequence: CASSARVGLAGANEQFF. In DNA form, the CDR3 reads TGTGCCAGCAGCGCGAGGGTCGGACTAGCGGGAGCTAATGAGCAGTTCTTC.

CDR3 in amino acids: CASSPSGETQYF. The DNA of the CDR3 is TGTGCCAGCAGTCCCTCAGGGGAGACCCAGTACTTC. The gene calls are TRBV27 and TRBJ2-5, with a possible D match to TRBD1 (5 bases). Trimming took off 5 bases at V and 5 bases at J, with 9 bases between the two ends. CDR1 and CDR2 (germline): MNHEY, SMNVEV (reference sequence). The CDR3 sequence is 12 residues long.

This clone was seen only a few times. V is TRBV18 and J is TRBJ2-1; D uncertain. The CDR3 loop spans 12 amino acids. The V end was cut by 3 bases, the J end by 4 bases, with 4 bases between. Germline assignment: CDR1 KGHSH and CDR2 LQKENI. The chain's CDR3 is CASSPSYNEQFF. DNA for the CDR3: TGTGCCAGCTCACCCTCTTACAATGAGCAGTTCTTC.

The rearrangement links TRBV29-1 to TRBJ2-5; D unresolved. This CDR3 has 13 amino acids. Germline V gene data show CDR1 as SQVTM and CDR2 as ANQGSEA. Deletions cut 4 bases from V and 5 bases from J, with 14 bases between. The CDR3 loop is CSVGFGVGETQYF. CDR3 nucleotide sequence: TGCAGCGTTGGCTTTGGGGTGGGGGAGACCCAGTACTTC.

This chain joins TRBV7-9 and TRBJ1-1; D uncertain. The CDR3 totals 16 residues. Germline V gene lookup returns CDR1 SEHNR and CDR2 FQNEAQ (reference sequence). The V end was cut by 4 bases, the J end by 1 base, with 16 bases between. CDR3 bases: TGTGCCAGCAGCTCAGGAGGATGGTTTGGGAACACTGAAGCTTTCTTT. Protein sequence: CASSSGGWFGNTEAFF.

This chain joins TRBV19 and TRBJ2-5; TRBD2 agrees at 12 bases. This CDR3 is built from 14 residues. J was trimmed by 10 bases and V by 7 bases; bases with no gene match: 10. Germline V CDR1 and CDR2: LNHDA, SQIVND (reference sequence). The CDR3 region is CASNPSGRAVDQYF. The CDR3 DNA follows: TGTGCCAGTAACCCTAGCGGGAGGGCCGTTGACCAGTACTTC.

V gene TRBV10-2 combines with J gene TRBJ1-5; no clear D. The CDR3 totals 14 residues. The germline gives CDR1 WSHSY, CDR2 SAAADI. The germline V and J ends were trimmed by 7 bases and 1 base, with 11 bases remaining between them. CDR3 DNA: TGCGCCAGCACGAGGGCTCTGAGCAATCAGCCCCAGCATTTT. As protein: CASTRALSNQPQHF.

This chain links TRBV6-1 with TRBJ1-4; D not certain. The CDR3 runs 16 residues. Germline values: CDR1 MNHNS, CDR2 SASEGT. The V end lost 0 bases, the J end lost 6 bases, and 14 bases lay between the germline ends. CDR3 amino acids: CASSEAVAARDEKLFF. In nucleotides, the CDR3 is TGTGCCAGCAGTGAAGCTGTCGCAGCTAGGGATGAAAAACTGTTTTTT.

This clone was seen once. This chain joins TRBV5-1 and TRBJ1-5; tentative D call: TRBD1 (5 bases). The V gene's germline CDR1 is SGHRS and CDR2 YFSETQ. V lost 5 bases and J 2 bases, leaving 14 bases between the germline ends. The CDR3 extends over 15 amino acids. This CDR3 reads CASRVTDSRNQPQHF. The CDR3 DNA reads as TGCGCCAGCAGGGTAACCGACAGTCGCAATCAGCCCCAGCATTTT.

The chain uses TRBV19 and TRBJ2-7, with D perhaps TRBD1 or TRBD2 (5 bases each). Per germline, CDR1 LNHDA and CDR2 SQIVND (reference sequence). The CDR3 loop spans 15 amino acids. Between the trimmed V and J ends, which lost 5 bases and 4 bases, there was a span of 18 bases. CDR3 in amino acids: CASSLRRGGGYEQYF. The CDR3, as DNA: TGTGCCAGTAGTCTACGAAGGGGTGGAGGTTACGAGCAGTACTTC.

This clone was picked up a small number of times. Here the CDR3 DNA reads TGCGCCAGCAGCTTGACGACAGGGTTGGGAAACACCATATATTTT. Encoded protein: CASSLTTGLGNTIYF. The V call is TRBV5-1, the J call TRBJ1-3, with 7 bases lining up with TRBD1. The CDR3 loop spans 15 amino acids. Germline V gives CDR1 SGHRS, CDR2 YFSETQ. Losses at the gene ends were 1 base for V and 4 bases for J; bases not matched to a gene: 5. Full variable domain (rest looked up from reference TRBV5-1 and TRBJ1-3): KAGVTQTPRYLIKTRGQQVTLSCSPISGHRSVSWYQQTPGQGLQFLFEYFSETQRNKGNFPGRFSGRQFSNSRSEMNVSTLELGDSALYLCASSLTTGLGNTIYFGEGSWLTVV.

J is TRBJ2-1 and V is TRBV29-1; TRBD1 or TRBD2 may be the D gene (5 bases each). Trimming left V 6 bases short and J 10 bases short, with 13 bases between. CDR1 and CDR2 from the germline V gene are SQVTM and ANQGSEA. This CDR3 is built from 11 residues. As DNA, the CDR3 is TGCAGCGTCGCAAACGAGGGGGAGCAGTTCTTC. Translating gives CSVANEGEQFF.

This clone was observed a handful of times. The chain links TRBV4-1 to TRBJ1-5; 7 bases map to TRBD1. The CDR3 totals 16 residues. V lost 4 bases to trimming and J lost 3 bases; unmatched junction nucleotides: 9. From germline, CDR1 is MGHRA and CDR2 YSYEKL. CDR3 amino acids: CASSRWTGAPNQPQHF. The CDR3 region has the DNA TGCGCCAGCAGCCGATGGACAGGAGCACCCAATCAGCCCCAGCATTTT.

There are a few counts of this clone. The V call is TRBV5-1, the J call TRBJ1-3; D uncertain. V lost 0 bases and J 0 bases, leaving 7 bases between the germline ends. The CDR3 runs 15 residues. Germline V gene lookup returns CDR1 SGHRS and CDR2 YFSETQ. The CDR3 loop is CASSLGPNSGNTIYF. In DNA form, the CDR3 reads TGCGCCAGCAGCTTGGGGCCGAACTCTGGAAACACCATATATTTT.

The V gene is TRBV9, the J gene TRBJ2-1, with 15 nucleotides matching TRBD2. There are 20 residues in the CDR3. CDR1 is SGDLS and CDR2 is YYNGEE in the germline V gene. The V and J ends lost 4 bases and 4 bases, in that order; junction bases with no gene match: 15. CDR3 amino acids: CASSTGTAGLAGGLYNEQFF. As DNA, the CDR3 is TGTGCCAGCAGCACCGGGACGGCGGGACTAGCGGGAGGCCTATACAATGAGCAGTTCTTC.

This sequence joins TRBV2 and TRBJ1-3; 7 bases agree with TRBD1. The germline gives CDR1 SNHLY, CDR2 FYNNEI. This CDR3 contains 17 residues. V gave up 6 bases and J gave up 0 bases; unmatched junction bases: 11. The CDR3 nucleotides read TGTGCCAGCAGCCGGATGGGACAGCCGAGCTCTGGAAACACCATATATTTT. Translating it yields CASSRMGQPSSGNTIYF.

The chain couples TRBV18 to TRBJ2-5; 14 positions agree with TRBD2. CDR1 is KGHSH and CDR2 is LQKENI in the germline V gene. The junction had 1 base not matched to a gene; V was cut back by 3 bases and J by 4 bases. This CDR3 has 15 amino acids. CDR3 in amino acids: CASSPGLAGVETQYF. CDR3 nucleotides: TGTGCCAGCTCACCGGGACTAGCGGGAGTAGAGACCCAGTACTTC.

CDR3: CASSPPTIMNTEAFF. The CDR3 DNA sequence: TGTGCCAGTAGTCCACCAACAATCATGAACACTGAAGCTTTCTTT. V and J are TRBV19 and TRBJ1-1; D uncertain. CDR1 LNHDA and CDR2 SQIVND come from the germline V gene (reference sequence). The length of the CDR3 is 15 residues. V lost 5 bases to trimming and J lost 0 bases, with 13 bases between them.

A single count supports this clone. The chain combines TRBV14 with TRBJ2-6; 9 bases line up with TRBD1. Germline assignment: CDR1 SGHDN and CDR2 FVKESK. V was pared by 3 bases and J by 3 bases, with 3 bases of the junction left unmatched. The CDR3 has 16 residues. The CDR3 nucleotides are TGTGCCAGCAGCCATAGGACAGGGGTTGGGGCCAACGTCCTGACTTTC. Amino acids: CASSHRTGVGANVLTF.